This T cell receptor beta chain came from a study of blood T cell repertoires in COVID-19. Exposed enrollees encountered a COVID-19 case at some point within 2 weeks before study entry. Sequenced by immunoSEQ multiplex PCR; TCRdb stores in-frame clones only, minus some. Among roughly 220,000 clones listed, nearly 90% were seen once. Sequenced: PBMCs or T cells enriched from blood (not recorded which). This sequence originates from a young man who had been exposed to COVID-19.

CDR3: CASSSSGRTGELFF. In DNA, the CDR3 is TGTGCCAGCTCCTCCAGCGGGAGAACCGGGGAGCTGTTTTTT. The J gene is TRBJ2-2, the V gene TRBV18; TRBD2 agrees at 8 bases. Per the germline V gene, CDR1 is KGHSH and CDR2 is LQKENI. This CDR3 region has 14 residues. Trimming removed 6 bases from V and 5 bases from J; junction bases left unmatched: 5.